This T cell receptor (beta chain) comes out of a study of cytomegalovirus exposure and HLA in healthy donors. The study's findings and limits: In a later analysis, a missense DCLRE1C variant was linked to TCR beta V- and J-gene trimming. Excluded: some indistinguishable V segments such as TRBV6-2 and TRBV6-3. Per published accounts, TCR beta sequences correctly predicted the HLA-A and HLA-B alleles of most subjects.

The V end lost 8 bases, the J end lost 0 bases, and 13 bases lay between the germline ends. The CDR3 runs to 15 residues. Germline loops: CDR1 SNHLY, CDR2 FYNNEI. Both 60 Vbeta primers and 13 Jbeta primers went into the PCR. Sequencing used immunoSEQ multiplex PCR; TCRdb keeps in-frame clones, though not all of them. The profile shows around 150,000 clones, 70% to 80% of them singletons. About this clone itself: Its antigen is not identified.

The receptor was isolated from a man between 18 and 35 years old in good health and CMV-seropositive. The sequenced sample was PBMCs. The chain uses TRBV2 and TRBJ2-2, with a weak D call TRBD2 (5 bases). As DNA, the CDR3 is TGTGCCAGCGTCCAGTGGGGAGCGAACACCGGGGAGCTGTTTTTT. Encoded protein: CASVQWGANTGELFF.